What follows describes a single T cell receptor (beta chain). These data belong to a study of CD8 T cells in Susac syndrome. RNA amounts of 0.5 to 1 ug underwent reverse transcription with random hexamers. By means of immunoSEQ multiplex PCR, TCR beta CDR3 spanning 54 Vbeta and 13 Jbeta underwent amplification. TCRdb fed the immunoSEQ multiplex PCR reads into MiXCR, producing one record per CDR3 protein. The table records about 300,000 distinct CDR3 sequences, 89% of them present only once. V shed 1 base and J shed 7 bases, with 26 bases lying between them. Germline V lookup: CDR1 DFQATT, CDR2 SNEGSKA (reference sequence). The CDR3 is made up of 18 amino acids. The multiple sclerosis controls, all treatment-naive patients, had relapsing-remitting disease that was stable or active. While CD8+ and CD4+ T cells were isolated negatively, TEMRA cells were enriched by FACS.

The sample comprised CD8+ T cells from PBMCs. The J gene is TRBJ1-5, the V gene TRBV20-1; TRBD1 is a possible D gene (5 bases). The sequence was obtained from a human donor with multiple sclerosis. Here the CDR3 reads CSARADEGFDSKSQPQHF. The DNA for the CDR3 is TGCAGTGCTAGAGCCGATGAGGGTTTTGACAGCAAGAGCCAGCCCCAGCATTTT.